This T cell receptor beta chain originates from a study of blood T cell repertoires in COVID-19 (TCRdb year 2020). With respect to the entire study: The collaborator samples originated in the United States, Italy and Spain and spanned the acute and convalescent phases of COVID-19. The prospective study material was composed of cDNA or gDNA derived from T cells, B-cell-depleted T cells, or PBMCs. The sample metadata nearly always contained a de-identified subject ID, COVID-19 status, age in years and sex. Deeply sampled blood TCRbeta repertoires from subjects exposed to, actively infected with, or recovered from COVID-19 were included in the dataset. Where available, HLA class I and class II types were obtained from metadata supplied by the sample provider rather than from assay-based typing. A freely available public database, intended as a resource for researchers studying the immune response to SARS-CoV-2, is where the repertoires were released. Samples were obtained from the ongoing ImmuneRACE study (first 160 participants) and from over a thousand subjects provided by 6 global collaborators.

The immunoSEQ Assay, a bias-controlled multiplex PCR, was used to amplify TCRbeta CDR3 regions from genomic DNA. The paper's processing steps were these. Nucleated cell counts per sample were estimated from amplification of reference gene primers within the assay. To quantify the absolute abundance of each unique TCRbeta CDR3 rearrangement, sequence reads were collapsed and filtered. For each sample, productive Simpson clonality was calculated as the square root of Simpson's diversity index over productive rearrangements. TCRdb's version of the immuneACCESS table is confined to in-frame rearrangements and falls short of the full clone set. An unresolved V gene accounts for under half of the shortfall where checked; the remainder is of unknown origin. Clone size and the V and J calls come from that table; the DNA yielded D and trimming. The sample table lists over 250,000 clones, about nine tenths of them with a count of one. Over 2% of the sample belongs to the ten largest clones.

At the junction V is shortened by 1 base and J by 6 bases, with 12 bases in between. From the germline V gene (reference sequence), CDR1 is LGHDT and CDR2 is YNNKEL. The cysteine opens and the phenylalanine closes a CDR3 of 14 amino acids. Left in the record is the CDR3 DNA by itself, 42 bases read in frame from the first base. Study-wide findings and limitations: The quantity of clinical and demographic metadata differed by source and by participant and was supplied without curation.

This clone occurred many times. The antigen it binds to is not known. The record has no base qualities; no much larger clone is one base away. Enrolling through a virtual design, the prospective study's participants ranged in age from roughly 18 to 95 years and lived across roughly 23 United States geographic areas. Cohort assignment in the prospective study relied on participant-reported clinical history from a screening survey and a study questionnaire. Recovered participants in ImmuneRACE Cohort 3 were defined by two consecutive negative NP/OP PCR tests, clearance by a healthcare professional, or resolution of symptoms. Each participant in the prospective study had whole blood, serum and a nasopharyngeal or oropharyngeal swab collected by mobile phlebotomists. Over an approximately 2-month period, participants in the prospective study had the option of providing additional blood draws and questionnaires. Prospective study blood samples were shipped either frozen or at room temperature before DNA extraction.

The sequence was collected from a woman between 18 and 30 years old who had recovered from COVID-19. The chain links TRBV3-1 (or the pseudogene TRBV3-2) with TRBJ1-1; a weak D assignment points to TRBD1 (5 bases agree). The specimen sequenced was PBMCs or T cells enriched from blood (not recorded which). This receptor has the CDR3 CASSQAFEGAEAFF. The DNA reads TGTGCCAGCAGCCAAGCCTTCGAAGGGGCTGAAGCTTTCTTT.